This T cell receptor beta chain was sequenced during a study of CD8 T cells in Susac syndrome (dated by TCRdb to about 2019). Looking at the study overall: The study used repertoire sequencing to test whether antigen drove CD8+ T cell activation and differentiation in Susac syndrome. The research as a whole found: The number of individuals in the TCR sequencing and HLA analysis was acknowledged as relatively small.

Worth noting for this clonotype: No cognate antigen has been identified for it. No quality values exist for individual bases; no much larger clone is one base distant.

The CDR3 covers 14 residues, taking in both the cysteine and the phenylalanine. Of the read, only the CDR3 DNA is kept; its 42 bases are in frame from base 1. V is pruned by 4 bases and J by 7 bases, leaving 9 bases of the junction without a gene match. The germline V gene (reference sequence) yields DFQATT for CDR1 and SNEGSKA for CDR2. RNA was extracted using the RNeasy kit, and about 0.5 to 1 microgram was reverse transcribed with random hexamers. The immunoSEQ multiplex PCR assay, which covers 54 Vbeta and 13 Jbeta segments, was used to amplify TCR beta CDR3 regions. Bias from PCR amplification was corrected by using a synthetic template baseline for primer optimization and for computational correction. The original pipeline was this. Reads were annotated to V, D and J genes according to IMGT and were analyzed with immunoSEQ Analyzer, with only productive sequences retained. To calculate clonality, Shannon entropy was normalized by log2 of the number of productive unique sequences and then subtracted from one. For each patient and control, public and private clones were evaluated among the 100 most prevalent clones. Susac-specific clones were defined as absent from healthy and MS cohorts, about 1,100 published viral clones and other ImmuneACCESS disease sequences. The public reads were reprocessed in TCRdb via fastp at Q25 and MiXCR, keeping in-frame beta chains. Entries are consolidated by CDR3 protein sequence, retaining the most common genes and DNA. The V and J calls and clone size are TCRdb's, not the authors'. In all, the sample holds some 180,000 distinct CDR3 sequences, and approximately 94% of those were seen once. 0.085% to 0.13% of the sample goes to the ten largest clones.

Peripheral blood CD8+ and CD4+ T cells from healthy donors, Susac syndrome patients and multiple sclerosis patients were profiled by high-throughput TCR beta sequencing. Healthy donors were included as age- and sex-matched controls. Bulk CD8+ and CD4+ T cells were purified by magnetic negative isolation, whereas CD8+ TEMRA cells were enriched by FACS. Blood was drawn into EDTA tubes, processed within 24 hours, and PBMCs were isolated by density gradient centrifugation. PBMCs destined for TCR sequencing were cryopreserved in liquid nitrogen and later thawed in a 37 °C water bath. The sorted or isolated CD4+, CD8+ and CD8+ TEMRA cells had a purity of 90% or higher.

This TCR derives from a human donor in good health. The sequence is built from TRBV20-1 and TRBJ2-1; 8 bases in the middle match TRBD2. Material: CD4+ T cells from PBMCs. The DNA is TGCAGTGCTACAACTTATGGCGGGAGGAATGAGCAGTTCTTC. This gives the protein CSATTYGGRNEQFF.